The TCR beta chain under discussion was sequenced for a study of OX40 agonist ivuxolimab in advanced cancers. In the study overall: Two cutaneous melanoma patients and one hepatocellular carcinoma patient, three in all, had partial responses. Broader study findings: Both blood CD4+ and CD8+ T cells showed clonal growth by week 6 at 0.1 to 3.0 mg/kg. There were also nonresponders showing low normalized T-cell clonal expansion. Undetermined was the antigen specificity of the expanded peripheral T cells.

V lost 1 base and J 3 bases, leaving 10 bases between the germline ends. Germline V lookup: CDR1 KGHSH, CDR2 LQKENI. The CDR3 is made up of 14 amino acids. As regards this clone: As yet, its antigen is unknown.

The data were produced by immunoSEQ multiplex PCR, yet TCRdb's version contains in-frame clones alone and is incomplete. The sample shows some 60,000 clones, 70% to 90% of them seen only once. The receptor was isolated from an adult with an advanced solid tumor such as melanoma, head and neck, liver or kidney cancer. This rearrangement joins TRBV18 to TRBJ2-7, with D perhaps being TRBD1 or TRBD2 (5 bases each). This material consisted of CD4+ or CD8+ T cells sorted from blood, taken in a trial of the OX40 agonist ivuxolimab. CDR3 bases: TGTGCCAGCTCACCACGGGCAGGGAGCTACGAGCAGTACTTC. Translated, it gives CASSPRAGSYEQYF.